This TCR beta chain was sequenced during a study of T-cell reconstitution after alpha-beta-depleted transplantation in children. TCRbeta library construction was performed incorporating unique molecular identifiers. TCRdb independently ran MiXCR on the PCR reads; one entry per CDR3 protein. Found here are approximately 240,000 distinct CDR3 sequences, approximately 9.7% of them singletons; the top ten hold about 4.9%. The V end was cut by 6 bases, the J end by 4 bases, with 4 bases between. Germline CDR1 and CDR2: SNHLY and FYNNEI. This CDR3 is built from 10 residues. The sequence was obtained from a human donor who donated a stem cell graft to a child with SCID. V and J are TRBV2 and TRBJ2-7; D gene unclear. The source was PBMCs from the stem cell graft donor, collected from the stem cell graft. In DNA, the CDR3 is TGTGCCAGCAGCCGGTACGAGCAGTACTTC. It translates to CASSRYEQYF.